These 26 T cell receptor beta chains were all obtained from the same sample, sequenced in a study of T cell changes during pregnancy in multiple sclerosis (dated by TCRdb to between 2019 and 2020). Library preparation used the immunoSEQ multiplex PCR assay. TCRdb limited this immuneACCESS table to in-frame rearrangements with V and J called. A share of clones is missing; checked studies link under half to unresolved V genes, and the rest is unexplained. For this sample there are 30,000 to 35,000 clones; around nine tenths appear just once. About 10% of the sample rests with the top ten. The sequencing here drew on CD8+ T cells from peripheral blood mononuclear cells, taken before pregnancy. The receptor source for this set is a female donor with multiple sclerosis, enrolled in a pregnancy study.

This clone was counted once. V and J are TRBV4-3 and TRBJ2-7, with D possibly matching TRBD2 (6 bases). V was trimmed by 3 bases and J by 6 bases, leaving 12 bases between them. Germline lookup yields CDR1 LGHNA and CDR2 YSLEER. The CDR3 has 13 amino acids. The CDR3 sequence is CASSHLGGAEQYF. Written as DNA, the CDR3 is TGCGCCAGCAGCCACCTCGGAGGGGCCGAGCAGTACTTC.

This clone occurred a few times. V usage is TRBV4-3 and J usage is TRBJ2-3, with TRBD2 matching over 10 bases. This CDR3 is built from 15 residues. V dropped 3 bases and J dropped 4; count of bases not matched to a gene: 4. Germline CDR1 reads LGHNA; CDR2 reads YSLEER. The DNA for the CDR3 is TGCGCCAGCAGCCAGGAGCGGGGGGGCTCAGATACGCAGTATTTT. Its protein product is CASSQERGGSDTQYF.

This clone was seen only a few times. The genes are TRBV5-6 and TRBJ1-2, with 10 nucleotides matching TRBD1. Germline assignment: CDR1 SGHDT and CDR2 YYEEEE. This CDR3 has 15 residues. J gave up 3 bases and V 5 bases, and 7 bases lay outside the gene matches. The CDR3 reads CASSRRQGADYGYTF. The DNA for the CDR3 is TGTGCCAGCAGTAGGCGACAGGGGGCTGACTATGGCTACACCTTC. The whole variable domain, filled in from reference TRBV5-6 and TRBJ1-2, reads DAGVTQSPTHLIKTRGQQVTLRCSPKSGHDTVSWYQQALGQGPQFIFQYYEEEERQRGNFPDRFSGHQFPNYSSELNVNALLLGDSALYLCASSRRQGADYGYTFGSGTRLTVV.

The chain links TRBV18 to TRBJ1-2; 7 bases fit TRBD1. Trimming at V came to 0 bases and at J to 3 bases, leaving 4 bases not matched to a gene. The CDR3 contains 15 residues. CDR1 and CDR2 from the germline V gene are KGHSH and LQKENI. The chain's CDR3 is CASSPPAGGYYGYTF. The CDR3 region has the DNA TGTGCCAGCTCACCACCGGCAGGGGGGTACTATGGCTACACCTTC.

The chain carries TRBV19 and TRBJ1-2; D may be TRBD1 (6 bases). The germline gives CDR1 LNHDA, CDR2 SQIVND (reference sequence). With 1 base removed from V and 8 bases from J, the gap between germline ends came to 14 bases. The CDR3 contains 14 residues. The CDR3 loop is CASSIGGQGGGYTF. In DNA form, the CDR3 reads TGTGCCAGTAGTATAGGGGGGCAGGGCGGAGGCTACACCTTC.

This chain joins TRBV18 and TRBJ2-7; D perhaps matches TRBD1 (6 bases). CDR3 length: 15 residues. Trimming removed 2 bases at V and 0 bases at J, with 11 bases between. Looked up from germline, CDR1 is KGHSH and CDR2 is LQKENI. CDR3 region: CASSPAQGYSYEQYF. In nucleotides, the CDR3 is TGTGCCAGCTCACCAGCCCAGGGGTACTCCTACGAGCAGTACTTC.

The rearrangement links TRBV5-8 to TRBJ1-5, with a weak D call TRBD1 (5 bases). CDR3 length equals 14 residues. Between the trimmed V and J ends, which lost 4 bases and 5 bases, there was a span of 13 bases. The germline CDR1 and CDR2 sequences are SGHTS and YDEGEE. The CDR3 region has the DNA TGTGCCAGCAGCACTAACTGGGGGGATCAGCCCCAGCATTTT. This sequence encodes CASSTNWGDQPQHF.

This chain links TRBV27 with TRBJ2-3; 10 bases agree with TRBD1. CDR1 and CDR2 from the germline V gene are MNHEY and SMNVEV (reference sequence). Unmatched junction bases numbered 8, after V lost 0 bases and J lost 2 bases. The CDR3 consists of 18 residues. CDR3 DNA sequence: TGTGCCAGCAGTTTATCGTTCCTGGGACAGGGGTTCACAGATACGCAGTATTTT. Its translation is CASSLSFLGQGFTDTQYF.

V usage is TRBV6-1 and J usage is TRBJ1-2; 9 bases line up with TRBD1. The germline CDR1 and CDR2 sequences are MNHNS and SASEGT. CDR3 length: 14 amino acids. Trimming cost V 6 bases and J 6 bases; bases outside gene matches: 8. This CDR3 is CASSPPGQGDGYTF. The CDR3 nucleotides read TGTGCCAGCAGCCCCCCGGGACAGGGTGATGGCTACACCTTC.

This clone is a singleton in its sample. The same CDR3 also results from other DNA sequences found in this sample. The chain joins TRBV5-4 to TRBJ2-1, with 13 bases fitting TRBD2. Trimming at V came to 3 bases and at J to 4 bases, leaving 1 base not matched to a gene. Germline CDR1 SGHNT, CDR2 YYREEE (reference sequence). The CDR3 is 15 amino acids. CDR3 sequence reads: CASSSTSGGYNEQFF. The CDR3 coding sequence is TGTGCCAGCAGCTCGACTAGCGGGGGGTACAATGAGCAGTTCTTC.

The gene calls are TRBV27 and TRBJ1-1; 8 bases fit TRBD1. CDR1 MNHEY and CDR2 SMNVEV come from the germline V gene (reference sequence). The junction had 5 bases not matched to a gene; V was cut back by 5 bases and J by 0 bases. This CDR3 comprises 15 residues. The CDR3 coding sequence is TGTGCCAGCAGTCCACGGACAGGGATGAACACTGAAGCTTTCTTT. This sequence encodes CASSPRTGMNTEAFF.

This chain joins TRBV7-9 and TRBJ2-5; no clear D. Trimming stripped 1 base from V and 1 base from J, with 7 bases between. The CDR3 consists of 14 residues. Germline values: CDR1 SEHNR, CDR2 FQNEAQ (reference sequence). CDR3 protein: CASSLVGFQETQYF. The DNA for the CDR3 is TGTGCCAGCAGCTTAGTGGGCTTCCAAGAGACCCAGTACTTC. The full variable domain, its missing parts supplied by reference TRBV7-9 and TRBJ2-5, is DTGVSQNPRHKITKRGQNVTFRCDPISEHNRLYWYRQTLGQGPEFLTYFQNEAQLEKSRLLSDRFSAERPKGSFSTLEIQRTEQGDSAMYLCASSLVGFQETQYFGPGTRLLVL.

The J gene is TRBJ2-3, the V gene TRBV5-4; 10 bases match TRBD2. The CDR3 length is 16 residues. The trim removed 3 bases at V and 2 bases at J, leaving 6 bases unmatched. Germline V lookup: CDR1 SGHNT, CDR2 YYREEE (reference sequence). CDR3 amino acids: CASSSGTSADTDTQYF. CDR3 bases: TGTGCCAGCAGCTCCGGGACTAGCGCTGACACAGATACGCAGTATTTT.

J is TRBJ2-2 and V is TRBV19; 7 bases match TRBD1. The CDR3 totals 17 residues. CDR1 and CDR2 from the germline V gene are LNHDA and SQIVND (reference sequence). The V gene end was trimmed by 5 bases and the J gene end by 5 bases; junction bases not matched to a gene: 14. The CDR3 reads CASSVTGDHRKTGELFF. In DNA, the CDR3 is TGTGCCAGTAGTGTAACAGGGGATCATCGGAAAACCGGGGAGCTGTTTTTT.

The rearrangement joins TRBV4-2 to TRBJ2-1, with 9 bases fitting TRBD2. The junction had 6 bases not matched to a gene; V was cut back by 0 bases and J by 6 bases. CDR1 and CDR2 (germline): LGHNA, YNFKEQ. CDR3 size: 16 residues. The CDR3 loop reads CASSQDEGTSSNEQFF. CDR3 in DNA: TGTGCCAGCAGCCAAGATGAGGGGACTAGCAGCAATGAGCAGTTCTTC.

Here the CDR3 DNA reads TGTGCCAGCAGTTACTCGCGGCAGACCCCTGAAGCTTTCTTT. Amino acids: CASSYSRQTPEAFF. V gene TRBV6-5 combines with J gene TRBJ1-1; D gene ambiguous. This CDR3 contains 14 residues. Germline CDR1 and CDR2: MNHEY and SVGAGI. V was clipped by 0 bases and J by 6 bases, with 11 bases between them.

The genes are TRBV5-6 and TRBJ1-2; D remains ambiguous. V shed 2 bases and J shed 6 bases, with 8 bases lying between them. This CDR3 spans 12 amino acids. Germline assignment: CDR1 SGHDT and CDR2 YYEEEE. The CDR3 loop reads CASSFVVDGYTF. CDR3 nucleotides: TGTGCCAGCAGCTTTGTAGTGGATGGCTACACCTTC.

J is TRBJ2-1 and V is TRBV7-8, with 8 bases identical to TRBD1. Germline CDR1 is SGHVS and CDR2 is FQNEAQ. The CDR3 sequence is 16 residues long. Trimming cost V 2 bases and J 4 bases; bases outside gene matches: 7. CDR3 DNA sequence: TGTGCCAGCAGCTTAAGGAGGCAGGGGGCATACAATGAGCAGTTCTTC. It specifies CASSLRRQGAYNEQFF.

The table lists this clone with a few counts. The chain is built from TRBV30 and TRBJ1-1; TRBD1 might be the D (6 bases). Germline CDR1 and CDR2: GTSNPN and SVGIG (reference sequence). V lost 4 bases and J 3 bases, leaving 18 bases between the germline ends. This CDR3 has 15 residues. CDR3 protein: CAWIPWGTLHTEAFF. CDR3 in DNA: TGTGCCTGGATTCCATGGGGGACATTACACACTGAAGCTTTCTTT.

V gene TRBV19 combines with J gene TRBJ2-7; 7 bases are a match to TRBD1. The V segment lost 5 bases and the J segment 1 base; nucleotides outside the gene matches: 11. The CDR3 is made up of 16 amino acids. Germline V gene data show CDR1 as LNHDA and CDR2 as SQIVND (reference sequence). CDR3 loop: CASSDPIRDRSYEQYF. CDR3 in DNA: TGTGCCAGTAGTGACCCTATCCGGGACAGATCCTACGAGCAGTACTTC. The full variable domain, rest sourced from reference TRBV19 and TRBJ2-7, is DGGITQSPKYLFRKEGQNVTLSCEQNLNHDAMYWYRQDPGQGLRLIYYSQIVNDFQKGDIAEGYSVSREKKESFPLTVTSAQKNPTAFYLCASSDPIRDRSYEQYFGPGTRLTVT.

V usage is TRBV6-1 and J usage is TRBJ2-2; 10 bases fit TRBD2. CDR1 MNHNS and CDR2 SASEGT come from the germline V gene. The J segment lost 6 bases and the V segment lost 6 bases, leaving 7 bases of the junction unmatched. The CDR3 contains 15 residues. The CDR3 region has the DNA TGTGCCAGCAGGGACCCGGGACTAGCGTCCGGGGAGCTGTTTTTT. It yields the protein CASRDPGLASGELFF.

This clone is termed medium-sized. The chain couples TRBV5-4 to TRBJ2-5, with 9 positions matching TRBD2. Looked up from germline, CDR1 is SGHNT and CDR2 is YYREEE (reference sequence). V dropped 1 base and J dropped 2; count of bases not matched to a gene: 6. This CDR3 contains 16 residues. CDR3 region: CASSLLAGVDQETQYF. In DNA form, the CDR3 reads TGTGCCAGCAGCTTGTTAGCGGGGGTAGATCAAGAGACCCAGTACTTC. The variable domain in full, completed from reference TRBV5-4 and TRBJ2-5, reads ETGVTQSPTHLIKTRGQQVTLRCSSQSGHNTVSWYQQALGQGPQFIFQYYREEENGRGNFPPRFSGLQFPNYSSELNVNALELDDSALYLCASSLLAGVDQETQYFGPGTRLLVL.

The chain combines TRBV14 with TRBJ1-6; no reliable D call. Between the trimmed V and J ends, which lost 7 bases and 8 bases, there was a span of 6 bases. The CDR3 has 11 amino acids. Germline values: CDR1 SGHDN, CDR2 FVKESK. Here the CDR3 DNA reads TGTGCCAGCACCTCGGATTCACCCCTCCACTTT. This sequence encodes CASTSDSPLHF.

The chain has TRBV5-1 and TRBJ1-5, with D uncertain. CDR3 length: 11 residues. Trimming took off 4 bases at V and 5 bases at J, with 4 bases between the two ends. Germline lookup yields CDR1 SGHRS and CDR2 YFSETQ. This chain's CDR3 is CASSQDQPQHF. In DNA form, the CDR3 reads TGCGCCAGCAGCCAGGATCAGCCCCAGCATTTT.

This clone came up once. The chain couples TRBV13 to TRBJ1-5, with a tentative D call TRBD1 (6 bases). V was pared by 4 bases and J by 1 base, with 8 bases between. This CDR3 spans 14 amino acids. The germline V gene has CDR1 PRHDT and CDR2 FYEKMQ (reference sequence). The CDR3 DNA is TGTGCCAGCAGCTGGGGGCTAAGCAATCAGCCCCAGCATTTT. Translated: CASSWGLSNQPQHF.

DNA of the CDR3: TGCGCCAGCAGCCAAGATCAGGGATCCGTCTTAGTTGCCTATGGCTACACCTTC. It translates to CASSQDQGSVLVAYGYTF. V gene TRBV4-3 combines with J gene TRBJ1-2; the D gene is possibly TRBD1 (5 bases). The germline gives CDR1 LGHNA, CDR2 YSLEER. V gave up 0 bases and J gave up 4 bases, with 21 bases separating them. There are 18 residues in the CDR3.